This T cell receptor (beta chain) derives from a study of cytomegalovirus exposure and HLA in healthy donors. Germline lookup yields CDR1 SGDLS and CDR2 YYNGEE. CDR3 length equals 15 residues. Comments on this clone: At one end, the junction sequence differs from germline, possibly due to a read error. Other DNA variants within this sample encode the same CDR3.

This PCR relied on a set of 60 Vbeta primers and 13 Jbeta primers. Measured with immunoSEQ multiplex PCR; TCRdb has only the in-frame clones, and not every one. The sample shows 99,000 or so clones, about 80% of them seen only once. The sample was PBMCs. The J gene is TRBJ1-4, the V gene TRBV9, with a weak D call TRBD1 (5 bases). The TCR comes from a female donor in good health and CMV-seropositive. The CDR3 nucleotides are TGCGCCAGCAGCCCCTTGGCAGGGTTTTTAGAAAAACTGTTTTTT. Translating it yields CASSPLAGFLEKLFF.